This TCR beta chain is drawn from a study of OX40 agonist ivuxolimab in advanced cancers. About the research overall: Intravenous ivuxolimab was administered to patients every 2 weeks at 0.01 to 10 mg/kg.

The CDR3 has 18 residues. CDR1 and CDR2 from the germline V gene are SGHVS and FNYEAQ. The germline V and J ends were trimmed by 0 bases and 0 bases, with 12 bases remaining between them. Assay: immunoSEQ multiplex PCR; the TCRdb copy retains only in-frame clones and omits some. The table records tens of thousands of clones, about 81% of them present only once. The sample in question was CD4+ or CD8+ T cells sorted from blood, obtained in a trial of the OX40 agonist ivuxolimab. This chain links TRBV7-6 with TRBJ2-6; D is possibly TRBD1 (5 bases). The source of this sequence is an adult with an advanced solid tumor such as melanoma, head and neck, liver or kidney cancer. CDR3: CASSLAQGPLSGANVLTF. The CDR3 DNA reads as TGTGCCAGCAGCTTAGCCCAGGGTCCCCTCTCTGGGGCCAACGTCCTGACTTTC.